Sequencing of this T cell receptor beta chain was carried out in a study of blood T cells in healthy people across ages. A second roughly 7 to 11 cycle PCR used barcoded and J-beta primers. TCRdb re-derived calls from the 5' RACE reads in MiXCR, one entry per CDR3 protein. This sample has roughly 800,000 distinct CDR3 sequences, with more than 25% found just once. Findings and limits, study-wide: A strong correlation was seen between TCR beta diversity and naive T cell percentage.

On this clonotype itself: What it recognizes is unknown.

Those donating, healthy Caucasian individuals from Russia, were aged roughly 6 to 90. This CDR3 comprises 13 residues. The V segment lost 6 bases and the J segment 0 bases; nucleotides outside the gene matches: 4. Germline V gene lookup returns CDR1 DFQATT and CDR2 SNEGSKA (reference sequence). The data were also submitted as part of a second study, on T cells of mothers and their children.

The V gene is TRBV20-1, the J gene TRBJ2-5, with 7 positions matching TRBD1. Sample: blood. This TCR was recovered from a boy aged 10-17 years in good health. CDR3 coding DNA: TGCAGTGCGACAGACAGGGACCAAGAGACCCAGTACTTC. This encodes CSATDRDQETQYF.